This is a list of T cell receptor beta chains from one sample in a study of metastatic and nonmetastatic thyroid tumors. With MiXCR, TCRdb called clones anew from the PCR reads. The repertoire holds about 40,000 clones, with around 17% as singletons. The source material was blood. The receptors derive from a female donor with papillary thyroid cancer or a benign thyroid nodule (not recorded which). Some clones in this sample may be carry-over from other donors' samples. Each CDR3 is given with its conserved first and last residue. Each record gives: clone size, J gene, V gene, D gene, CDR3 protein, CDR3 DNA. A D gene is named only where the DNA matches it firmly. Some rows mark clone size as missing; the rest say once, few, many or name a class of expanded clone.

>medium-sized|TRBJ1-5|TRBV6-1|TRBD1
CASSGGQGYGQPQHF
TGTGCCAGCAGTGGGGGACAGGGGTACGGTCAGCCCCAGCATTTT
>-|TRBJ1-2|TRBV28|TRBD1
CASSSKRQGILGGYTF
TGTGCCAGCAGTTCTAAGCGACAGGGGATCCTGGGTGGCTACACCTTC
>many|TRBJ1-5|TRBV28|-
CASSSSGWQPQHF
TGTGCCAGCAGCTCTAGCGGATGGCAGCCCCAGCATTTT
>many|TRBJ2-7|TRBV28|-
CAITGQAPYVQYF
TGTGCCATAACGGGACAAGCACCCTACGTGCAGTACTTC
>many|TRBJ2-3|TRBV7-6|-
CASSFGQGRTDTQYF
TGTGCCAGCAGCTTCGGGCAGGGACGAACAGATACGCAGTATTTT
>few|TRBJ1-2|TRBV6-1|-
CASSRGGGYGYTF
TGTGCCAGCAGCCGTGGGGGTGGATATGGCTACACCTTC
>medium-sized|TRBJ1-2|TRBV6-1|-
CASSVLGQLDNYGYTF
TGTGCCAGCAGTGTCCTTGGGCAGCTTGACAACTATGGCTACACCTTC
>-|TRBJ2-2|TRBV20-1|-
CSASSRVKTGELFF
TGCAGTGCTAGTTCGCGGGTGAAAACGGGGGAGCTGTTTTTT
>many|TRBJ2-5|TRBV5-1|-
CASSRRRGQETQYF
TGCGCCAGCAGCCGTAGGAGGGGCCAAGAGACCCAGTACTTC
>many|TRBJ2-1|TRBV20-1|-
CSALGNYNEQFF
TGCAGTGCTCTTGGCAACTACAATGAGCAGTTCTTC
>-|TRBJ2-1|TRBV12-3/TRBV12-4|-
CASSLEVAVYNEQFF
TGTGCCAGCAGCTTAGAGGTAGCGGTCTACAATGAGCAGTTCTTC
>few|TRBJ1-2|TRBV6-1|TRBD1
CAIRETGGVYGYTF
TGTGCCATCAGGGAAACAGGGGGCGTCTATGGCTACACCTTC
>many|TRBJ2-2|TRBV9|-
CASSVGPTLTGELFF
TGTGCCAGCAGCGTAGGACCGACTCTCACCGGGGAGCTGTTTTTT
>many|TRBJ2-2|TRBV5-6|TRBD2
CASSWGLAGGTGELFF
TGTGCCAGCAGCTGGGGACTAGCGGGAGGGACCGGGGAGCTGTTTTTT
>many|TRBJ1-2|TRBV4-1|-
CASSQDRDNYGYTF
TGCGCCAGCAGCCAAGACAGAGATAACTATGGCTACACCTTC
>few|TRBJ1-5|TRBV12-3/TRBV12-4|TRBD1
CASRGIGGGQPQHF
TGTGCCAGCAGGGGTATAGGGGGCGGTCAGCCCCAGCATTTT
>many|TRBJ2-1|TRBV5-4|-
CASSLGWSNEQFF
TGTGCCAGCAGCTTGGGCTGGAGCAATGAGCAGTTCTTC
>many|TRBJ2-1|TRBV15|-
CATRQDGGPWSYNEQFF
TGTGCCACCCGGCAGGACGGGGGGCCTTGGTCCTACAATGAGCAGTTCTTC
>many|TRBJ1-2|TRBV6-1|-
CASYGGAFYGYTF
TGTGCCAGCTATGGGGGGGCCTTCTATGGCTACACCTTC
>-|TRBJ1-4|TRBV30|TRBD1
CAWSVGGVEKLFF
TGTGCCTGGAGTGTAGGGGGCGTTGAAAAACTGTTTTTT
>-|TRBJ2-5|TRBV24-1|TRBD1
CATATGGRDQETQYF
TGTGCCACCGCTACAGGGGGCCGTGACCAAGAGACCCAGTACTTC
>many|TRBJ2-3|TRBV5-6|-
CASSFSGWADTQYF
TGTGCCAGCAGCTTCAGTGGGTGGGCAGATACGCAGTATTTT
>once|TRBJ2-7|TRBV20-1|TRBD1
CSAAGQGHFYEQYF
TGCAGTGCTGCCGGACAGGGACATTTCTACGAGCAGTACTTC
>-|TRBJ2-5|TRBV20-1|TRBD2
CSARPSGRKEETQYF
TGCAGTGCTAGACCCAGCGGGAGGAAGGAAGAGACCCAGTACTTC
>few|TRBJ1-2|TRBV10-3|-
CAISGAVNCGYTF
TGTGCCATCAGTGGGGCGGTGAACTGTGGCTACACCTTC
>many|TRBJ1-6|TRBV9|-
CASSVVPSDSPLHF
TGTGCCAGCAGCGTAGTACCGTCTGATTCACCCCTCCACTTT
>many|TRBJ2-2|TRBV7-2|-
CASSLPPPGGSTGELFF
TGTGCCAGCAGCTTACCCCCCCCCGGGGGCAGCACCGGGGAGCTGTTTTTT
>many|TRBJ2-5|TRBV9|TRBD2
CASSVDSGRAQTQYF
TGTGCCAGCAGCGTAGATAGCGGGAGGGCGCAGACCCAGTACTTC
>many|TRBJ2-7|TRBV2|-
CASSGNEQYF
TGTGCCAGCAGTGGTAACGAGCAGTACTTC
>many|TRBJ2-1|TRBV5-1|TRBD2
CASSPSGGAYEQFF
TGCGCCAGCAGCCCAAGCGGGGGGGCTTATGAGCAGTTCTTC
>few|TRBJ2-5|TRBV6-9|-
CASGWTLQETQYF
TGTGCCAGCGGTTGGACCCTCCAAGAGACCCAGTACTTC
>many|TRBJ1-4|TRBV19|TRBD1
CASSIGTANEKLFF
TGTGCCAGTAGTATCGGGACAGCTAATGAAAAACTGTTTTTT
>many|TRBJ2-1|TRBV28|-
CASSLLSEQFF
TGTGCCAGCAGTTTGTTGAGCGAGCAGTTCTTC
>-|TRBJ1-3|TRBV4-1|TRBD1
CASSQDSLRDRGNTIYF
TGCGCCAGCAGCCAAGATTCCCTCCGGGACAGGGGGAACACCATATATTTT
>many|TRBJ2-1|TRBV7-3|TRBD2
CASSPTSESYNEQFF
TGTGCCAGCAGTCCGACTAGCGAGTCCTACAATGAGCAGTTCTTC
>many|TRBJ1-5|TRBV12-3/TRBV12-4|-
CASTLGGSQPQHF
TGTGCCAGCACCCTTGGAGGGTCTCAGCCCCAGCATTTT
>-|TRBJ1-3|TRBV11-3|-
CASSLMTSSGNTIYF
TGTGCCAGCAGCTTGATGACCAGCTCTGGAAACACCATATATTTT
>many|TRBJ2-7|TRBV7-2|-
CASTERTGYEQYF
TGTGCCAGCACCGAACGGACCGGCTACGAGCAGTACTTC
>many|TRBJ1-1|TRBV15|TRBD1
CATSSFRQGNTEAFF
TGTGCCACCAGCAGCTTTCGACAGGGGAACACTGAAGCTTTCTTT
>many|TRBJ1-5|TRBV5-6|-
CASSFSGDDQPQHF
TGTGCCAGCAGCTTTTCGGGGGACGATCAGCCCCAGCATTTT